The 21 T cell receptor beta chains given below trace back to one sample, sequenced in a study of cytomegalovirus exposure and HLA in healthy donors. PCR employed 60 Vbeta and 13 Jbeta primers. TCRdb keeps only in-frame clones here, not all; method: immunoSEQ multiplex PCR. The sample consists of under 200,000 clones, more than 70% of them appearing once. Material: PBMCs. The receptors shown here come from a male donor in good health and CMV-seropositive.

The chain uses TRBV19 and TRBJ1-1, with D uncertain. With 0 bases removed from V and 5 bases from J, the gap between germline ends came to 10 bases. The CDR3 is made up of 14 amino acids. Germline V gene data show CDR1 as LNHDA and CDR2 as SQIVND (reference sequence). The CDR3 DNA follows: TGTGCCAGTAGTATAGATCGAGGGCATACTGAAGCTTTCTTT. Its protein is CASSIDRGHTEAFF.

This clone has just one count. The chain employs TRBV30 and TRBJ2-6, with 11 bases lining up with TRBD2. Per the germline V gene, CDR1 is GTSNPN and CDR2 is SVGIG (reference sequence). The CDR3 runs 19 residues. V shed 2 bases and J 0 bases; nucleotides not matched to a gene: 9. The CDR3 DNA is TGTGCCTGGAGTCCACCTAGACTAGCGGGAATCTCTGGGGCCAACGTCCTGACTTTC. Translation gives CAWSPPRLAGISGANVLTF.

This rearrangement joins TRBV6-4 to TRBJ2-3; 11 bases fit TRBD2. V dropped 6 bases and J dropped 4; count of bases not matched to a gene: 6. The V gene's germline CDR1 is MRHNA and CDR2 SNTAGT. The CDR3 runs 15 residues. Here the CDR3 DNA reads TGTGCCAGCAGGCCACTAGCGGGAGATGCAGATACGCAGTATTTT. It is translated as CASRPLAGDADTQYF.

V gene TRBV5-1 combines with J gene TRBJ2-1; tentative D call: TRBD2 (7 bases). Per germline, CDR1 SGHRS and CDR2 YFSETQ. V was clipped by 4 bases and J by 8 bases, with 22 bases between them. The CDR3 consists of 16 residues. This CDR3 is CASSPLGGGPGDEQFF. CDR3 nucleotide sequence: TGCGCCAGCAGCCCCCTAGGGGGAGGGCCGGGGGATGAGCAGTTCTTC.

This sequence joins TRBV7-9 and TRBJ2-7; 7 bases line up with TRBD2. This CDR3 is 16 amino acids long. Germline V lookup: CDR1 SEHNR, CDR2 FQNEAQ (reference sequence). Trimming cost V 4 bases and J 0 bases; bases outside gene matches: 9. The CDR3 DNA sequence: TGTGCCAGCAGCTCAAAATCCGGGGGGAGCTCCTACGAGCAGTACTTC. This codes for CASSSKSGGSSYEQYF.

To note about this clone: The junction departs from germline at one end; a sequencing error may be responsible. The same CDR3 can be traced to other DNA sequences in this sample. The V gene is TRBV7-9, the J gene TRBJ2-7; D is ambiguous. This CDR3 contains 12 residues. The germline V gene has CDR1 SEHNR and CDR2 FQNEAQ (reference sequence). The CDR3 region has the DNA TGTTCCAGCAGCTTCGTAACCTACGAGCAGTACTTC. Translated, it gives CSSSFVTYEQYF.

The chain is built from TRBV5-6 and TRBJ1-2; D perhaps matches TRBD1 (5 bases). Germline CDR1 is SGHDT and CDR2 is YYEEEE. The CDR3 covers 17 residues. Trimming left V 0 bases short and J 0 bases short, with 15 bases between. The chain's CDR3 is CASSLGVGGETNYGYTF. CDR3 DNA sequence: TGTGCCAGCAGCTTGGGGGTCGGGGGAGAGACTAACTATGGCTACACCTTC.

The rearrangement joins TRBV6-1 to TRBJ2-2; no clear D gene. Trimming left V 6 bases short and J 6 bases short, with 11 bases between. CDR3 length: 13 amino acids. Germline V lookup: CDR1 MNHNS, CDR2 SASEGT. CDR3 region: CASRALGAGELFF. The DNA for the CDR3 is TGTGCCAGCAGGGCCCTGGGCGCCGGGGAGCTGTTTTTT.

This sequence joins TRBV2 and TRBJ2-4, with D uncertain. V was cut by 7 bases and J by 1 base, with 11 bases left in between. Germline V gene lookup returns CDR1 SNHLY and CDR2 FYNNEI. The CDR3 consists of 14 residues. DNA of the CDR3: TGTGCCAGCAACAATCCCCTGGCCAAAAACATTCAGTACTTC. It codes for CASNNPLAKNIQYF.

In its sample, this clone was seen a few times. This chain joins TRBV27 and TRBJ1-6, with D tentatively TRBD1 (6 bases). Per germline, CDR1 MNHEY and CDR2 SMNVEV (reference sequence). V was shortened by 5 bases and J by 4 bases, with 12 bases between the two germline ends. The CDR3 extends over 15 amino acids. In DNA form, the CDR3 reads TGTGCCAGCAGTATTCGACAGGAGTATAATTCACCCCTCCACTTT. Residues: CASSIRQEYNSPLHF.

This clone has a handful of counts. This rearrangement joins TRBV18 to TRBJ2-1; 11 positions match TRBD2. The CDR3 runs to 17 residues. V gave up 3 bases and J gave up 9 bases; unmatched junction bases: 13. Germline V lookup: CDR1 KGHSH, CDR2 LQKENI. CDR3 coding DNA: TGTGCCAGCTCACCTCCCACAGGACTAGCGGGTGGGGGTGAGCAGTTCTTC. Translated, it gives CASSPPTGLAGGGEQFF.

The chain joins TRBV30 to TRBJ1-4; no clear D. The V and J ends lost 0 bases and 11 bases respectively, with 16 bases between them. This CDR3 region has 14 residues. Germline V gene sequence: CDR1 GTSNPN, CDR2 SVGIG (reference sequence). Here the CDR3 reads CAWSVGGSVDKLFF. CDR3 DNA: TGTGCCTGGAGTGTCGGAGGAAGTGTTGACAAACTGTTTTTT.

CDR3 DNA sequence: TGTGCCAGCAGCCCAGGGGGCGGGTGGTATGGCTACACCTTC. This encodes CASSPGGGWYGYTF. The rearrangement uses TRBV2 and TRBJ1-2; 8 nucleotides align to TRBD1. CDR1 is SNHLY and CDR2 is FYNNEI in the germline V gene. The CDR3 has 14 amino acids. The ends lost 6 bases at V and 5 bases at J; junction bases unmatched: 8.

The V and J genes are TRBV2 and TRBJ1-5; D might be TRBD1 (5 bases). In germline, CDR1 is SNHLY, CDR2 FYNNEI. Trimming cost V 6 bases and J 0 bases, with 18 bases left between them. The CDR3 covers 17 residues. This CDR3 is CASRDNQSPYSNQPQHF. CDR3 DNA: TGTGCCAGCAGGGACAATCAATCGCCCTATAGCAATCAGCCCCAGCATTTT.

This rearrangement joins TRBV2 to TRBJ2-1, with D perhaps TRBD2 (6 bases). This CDR3 comprises 18 residues. In germline, CDR1 is SNHLY, CDR2 FYNNEI. V shed 8 bases and J shed 8 bases, with 31 bases lying between them. The CDR3 sequence is CASPSRDPGTLTNDEQFF. The CDR3 region has the DNA TGTGCCAGCCCCAGTCGGGACCCCGGGACTCTAACCAACGATGAGCAGTTCTTC. Looking up the rest from reference TRBV2 and TRBJ2-1 gives the full variable domain: EPEVTQTPSHQVTQMGQEVILRCVPISNHLYFYWYRQILGQKVEFLVSFYNNEISEKSEIFDDQFSVERPDGSNFTLKIRSTKLEDSAMYFCASPSRDPGTLTNDEQFFGPGTRLTVL.

The chain recombines TRBV11-3 with TRBJ1-1; TRBD1 is a possible D gene (5 bases). V shed 4 bases and J shed 1 base, with 10 bases lying between them. The CDR3 has 14 amino acids. CDR1 is SGHNT, CDR2 YENEEA, per germline. The CDR3 is CASSSWGTNTEAFF. CDR3 nucleotides: TGTGCCAGCAGCTCATGGGGCACGAACACTGAAGCTTTCTTT.

The chain carries TRBV6-1 and TRBJ1-1; no clear D. This CDR3 is built from 12 residues. Germline CDR1 reads MNHNS; CDR2 reads SASEGT. Trimming cost V 5 bases and J 5 bases, with 9 bases left between them. The CDR3, as DNA: TGTGCCAGCAGTCGGGTAAAAACTGAAGCTTTCTTT. Encoded protein: CASSRVKTEAFF.

Comments on this clone: Mismatch with germline at one junction end may stem from a read error. This chain connects TRBV7-9 to TRBJ1-1; 7 bases map to TRBD1. The CDR3 covers 15 residues. Germline CDR1 and CDR2: SEHNR and FQNEAQ (reference sequence). The CDR3 region has the DNA TGTTCCAGCAGCTTAGTCCCACAGGGGTACACTGAAGCTTTCTTT. It is translated as CSSSLVPQGYTEAFF.

The chain combines TRBV7-9 with TRBJ2-5; 7 bases line up with TRBD2. The CDR3 has 15 amino acids. Trimming took 8 bases from V and 5 from J; bases not matched to a gene: 14. Germline V gene lookup returns CDR1 SEHNR and CDR2 FQNEAQ (reference sequence). CDR3 DNA sequence: TGTGCCAGCCCCGGGCTTAGGGAGGGCCTCGAGACCCAGTACTTC. As protein: CASPGLREGLETQYF.

The chain joins TRBV2 to TRBJ1-5; weak D call: TRBD1 (5 bases). There are 14 residues in the CDR3. Trimming shortened V by 3 bases and J by 0 bases, and 6 bases separated the two germline ends. Germline V lookup: CDR1 SNHLY, CDR2 FYNNEI. The CDR3 bases are TGTGCCAGCAGTGACAGGGTTAGCAATCAGCCCCAGCATTTT. Amino acids: CASSDRVSNQPQHF.

The rearrangement joins TRBV25-1 to TRBJ2-1; 7 nucleotides match TRBD2. The CDR3 covers 16 residues. The ends lost 3 bases at V and 1 base at J; junction bases unmatched: 6. Germline V lookup: CDR1 MGHDK, CDR2 SYGVNS. The CDR3 sequence is CASSDPTSASYNEQFF. The CDR3 DNA reads as TGTGCCAGCAGTGACCCCACTAGCGCGTCCTACAATGAGCAGTTCTTC.